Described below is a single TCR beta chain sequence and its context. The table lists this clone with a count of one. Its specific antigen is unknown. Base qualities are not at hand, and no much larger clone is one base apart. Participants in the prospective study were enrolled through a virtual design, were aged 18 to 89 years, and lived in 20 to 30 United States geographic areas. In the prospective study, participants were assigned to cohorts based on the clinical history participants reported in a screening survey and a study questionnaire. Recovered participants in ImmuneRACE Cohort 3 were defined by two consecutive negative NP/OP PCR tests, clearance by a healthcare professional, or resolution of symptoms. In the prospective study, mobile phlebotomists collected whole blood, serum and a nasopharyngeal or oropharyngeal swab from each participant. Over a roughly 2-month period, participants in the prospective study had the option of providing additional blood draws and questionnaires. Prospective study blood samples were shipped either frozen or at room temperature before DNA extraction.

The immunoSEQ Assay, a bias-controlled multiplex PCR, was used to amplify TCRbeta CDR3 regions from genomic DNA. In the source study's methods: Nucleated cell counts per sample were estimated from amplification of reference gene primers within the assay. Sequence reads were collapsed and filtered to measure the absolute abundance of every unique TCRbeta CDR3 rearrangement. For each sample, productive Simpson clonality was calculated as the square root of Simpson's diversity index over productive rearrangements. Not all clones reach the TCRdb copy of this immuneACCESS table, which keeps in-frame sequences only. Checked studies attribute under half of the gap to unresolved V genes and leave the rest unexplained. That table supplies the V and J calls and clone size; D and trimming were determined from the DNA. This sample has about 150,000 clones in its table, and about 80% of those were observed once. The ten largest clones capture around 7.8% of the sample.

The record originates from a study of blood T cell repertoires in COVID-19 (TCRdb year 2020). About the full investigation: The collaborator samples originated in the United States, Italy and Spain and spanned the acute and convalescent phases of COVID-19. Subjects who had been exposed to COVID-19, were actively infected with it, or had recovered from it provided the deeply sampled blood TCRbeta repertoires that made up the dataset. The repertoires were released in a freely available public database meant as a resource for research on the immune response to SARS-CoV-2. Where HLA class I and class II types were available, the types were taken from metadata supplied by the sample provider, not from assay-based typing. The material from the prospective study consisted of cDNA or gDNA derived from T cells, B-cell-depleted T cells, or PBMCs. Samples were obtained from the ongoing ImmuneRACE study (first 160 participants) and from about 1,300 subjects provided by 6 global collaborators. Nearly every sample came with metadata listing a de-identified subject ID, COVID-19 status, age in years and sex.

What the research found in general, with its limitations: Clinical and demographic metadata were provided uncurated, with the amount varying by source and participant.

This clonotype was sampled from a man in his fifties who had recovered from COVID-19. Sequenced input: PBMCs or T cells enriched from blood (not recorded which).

The DNA sequence follows: TGTGCCACCAGCAGAGATCCGAGTGAAAAACTGTTTTTT. Its product reads: CATSRDPSEKLFF. In this chain, TRBV15 is recombined with TRBJ1-4; no D gene call is confident. Reading from cysteine to phenylalanine, the CDR3 counts 13 amino acids. Only the CDR3 portion is preserved as DNA: 39 bases, with reading frame beginning at the first base. CDR1 and CDR2, looked up from the germline V gene (reference sequence), are LNHNV and YYDKDF. Between the V and J ends, shortened by 0 bases and 7 bases respectively, the junction contains 6 bases. Reference TRBV15 and TRBJ1-4 proteins supply the regions before and after the CDR3; the full variable domain is: DAMVIQNPRYQVTQFGKPVTLSCSQTLNHNVMYWYQQKSSQAPKLLFHYYDKDFNNEADTPDNFQSRRPNTSFCFLDIRSPGLGDTAMYLCATSRDPSEKLFFGSGTQLSVL.